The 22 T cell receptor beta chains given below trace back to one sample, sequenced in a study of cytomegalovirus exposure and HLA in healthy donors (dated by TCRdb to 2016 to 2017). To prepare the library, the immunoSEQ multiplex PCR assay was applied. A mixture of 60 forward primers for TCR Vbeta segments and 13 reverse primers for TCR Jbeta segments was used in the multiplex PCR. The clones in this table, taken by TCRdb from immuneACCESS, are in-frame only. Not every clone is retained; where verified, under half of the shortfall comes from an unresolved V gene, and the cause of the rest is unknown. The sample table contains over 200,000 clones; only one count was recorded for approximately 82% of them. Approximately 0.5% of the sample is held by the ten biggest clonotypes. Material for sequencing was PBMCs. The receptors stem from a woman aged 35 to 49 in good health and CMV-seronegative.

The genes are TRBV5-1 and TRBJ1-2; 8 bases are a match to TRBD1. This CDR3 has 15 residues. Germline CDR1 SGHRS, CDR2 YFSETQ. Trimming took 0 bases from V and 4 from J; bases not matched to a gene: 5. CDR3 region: CASSLESGGPYGYTF. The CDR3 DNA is TGCGCCAGCAGCTTGGAGTCAGGGGGCCCCTATGGCTACACCTTC.

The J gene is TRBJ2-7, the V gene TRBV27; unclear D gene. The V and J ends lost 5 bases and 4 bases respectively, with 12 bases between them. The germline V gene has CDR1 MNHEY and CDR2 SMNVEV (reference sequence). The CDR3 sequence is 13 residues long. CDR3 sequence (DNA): TGTGCCAGCAGTCCCCCCCGGTCGTACGAGCAGTACTTC. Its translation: CASSPPRSYEQYF.

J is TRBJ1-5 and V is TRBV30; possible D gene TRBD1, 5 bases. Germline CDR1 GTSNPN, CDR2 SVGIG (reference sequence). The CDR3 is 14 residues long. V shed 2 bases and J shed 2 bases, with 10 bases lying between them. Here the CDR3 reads CAWSTGRGNQPQHF. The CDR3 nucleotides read TGTGCCTGGAGTACAGGACGGGGCAATCAGCCCCAGCATTTT. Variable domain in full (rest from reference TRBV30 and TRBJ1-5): SQTIHQWPATLVQPVGSPLSLECTVEGTSNPNLYWYRQAAGRGLQLLFYSVGIGQISSEVPQNLSASRPQDRQFILSSKKLLLSDSGFYLCAWSTGRGNQPQHFGDGTRLSIL.

The CDR3 DNA follows: TGTGCCACCAGCAGAGATCCCGACAGGGAAAGCACAGATACGCAGTATTTT. This gives the protein CATSRDPDRESTDTQYF. The chain employs TRBV15 and TRBJ2-3, with 7 bases lining up with TRBD1. J was trimmed by 0 bases and V by 0 bases; bases with no gene match: 6. The CDR3 length is 17 residues. From germline, CDR1 is LNHNV and CDR2 YYDKDF (reference sequence).

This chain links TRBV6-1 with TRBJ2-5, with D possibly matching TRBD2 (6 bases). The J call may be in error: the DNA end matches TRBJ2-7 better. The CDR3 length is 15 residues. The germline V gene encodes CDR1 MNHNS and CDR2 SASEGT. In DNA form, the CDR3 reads TGTGCCAGCAGTGAATGGGGAGGAAGGCCCTACGAGCAGTACTTC. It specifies CASSEWGGRPYEQYF.

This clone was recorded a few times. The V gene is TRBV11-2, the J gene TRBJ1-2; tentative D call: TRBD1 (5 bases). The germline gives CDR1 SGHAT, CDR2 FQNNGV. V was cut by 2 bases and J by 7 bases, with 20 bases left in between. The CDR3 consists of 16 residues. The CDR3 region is CASSLNWGDQVVGYTF. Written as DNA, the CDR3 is TGTGCCAGCAGCTTAAACTGGGGGGATCAGGTAGTTGGCTACACCTTC. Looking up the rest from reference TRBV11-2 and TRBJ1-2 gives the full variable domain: EAGVAQSPRYKIIEKRQSVAFWCNPISGHATLYWYQQILGQGPKLLIQFQNNGVVDDSQLPKDRFSAERLKGVDSTLKIQPAKLEDSAVYLCASSLNWGDQVVGYTFGSGTRLTVV.

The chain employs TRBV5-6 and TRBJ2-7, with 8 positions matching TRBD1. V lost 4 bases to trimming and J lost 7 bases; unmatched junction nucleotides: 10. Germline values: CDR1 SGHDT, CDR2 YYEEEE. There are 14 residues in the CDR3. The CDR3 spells CASSPQGASGEQYF. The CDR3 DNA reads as TGTGCCAGCAGCCCGCAGGGGGCTTCGGGGGAGCAGTACTTC.

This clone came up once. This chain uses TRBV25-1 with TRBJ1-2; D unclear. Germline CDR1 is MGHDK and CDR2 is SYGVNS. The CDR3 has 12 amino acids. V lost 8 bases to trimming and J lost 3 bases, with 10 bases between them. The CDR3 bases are TGTGCCAGCTTGGCGGCCCACTATGGCTACACCTTC. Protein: CASLAAHYGYTF.

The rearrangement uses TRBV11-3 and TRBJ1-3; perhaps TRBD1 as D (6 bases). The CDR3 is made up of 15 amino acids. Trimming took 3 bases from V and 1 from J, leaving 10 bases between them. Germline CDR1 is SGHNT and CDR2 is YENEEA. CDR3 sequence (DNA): TGTGCCAGCAGCTTCAGGGGCCAATCTGGAAACACCATATATTTT. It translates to CASSFRGQSGNTIYF. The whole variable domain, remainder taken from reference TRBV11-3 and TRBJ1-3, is EAGVVQSPRYKIIEKKQPVAFWCNPISGHNTLYWYLQNLGQGPELLIRYENEEAVDDSQLPKDRFSAERLKGVDSTLKIQPAELGDSAVYLCASSFRGQSGNTIYFGEGSWLTVV.

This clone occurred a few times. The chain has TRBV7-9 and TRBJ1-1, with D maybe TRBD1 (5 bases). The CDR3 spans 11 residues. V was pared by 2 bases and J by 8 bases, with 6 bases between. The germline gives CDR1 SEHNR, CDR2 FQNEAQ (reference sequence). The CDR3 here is CASSLNREAFF. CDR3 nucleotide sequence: TGTGCCAGCAGCTTAAACAGGGAAGCTTTCTTT.

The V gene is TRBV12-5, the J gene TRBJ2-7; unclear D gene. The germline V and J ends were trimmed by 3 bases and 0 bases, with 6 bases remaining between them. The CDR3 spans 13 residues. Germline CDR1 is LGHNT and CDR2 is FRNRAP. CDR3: CASGFGGSYEQYF. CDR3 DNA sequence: TGTGCTAGTGGTTTCGGCGGCTCCTACGAGCAGTACTTC.

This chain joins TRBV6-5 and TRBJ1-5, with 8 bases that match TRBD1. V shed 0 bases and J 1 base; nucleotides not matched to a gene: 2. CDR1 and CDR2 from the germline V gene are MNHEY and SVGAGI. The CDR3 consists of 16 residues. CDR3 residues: CASSYSTGVSNQPQHF. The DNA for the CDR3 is TGTGCCAGCAGTTACTCGACAGGGGTAAGCAATCAGCCCCAGCATTTT.

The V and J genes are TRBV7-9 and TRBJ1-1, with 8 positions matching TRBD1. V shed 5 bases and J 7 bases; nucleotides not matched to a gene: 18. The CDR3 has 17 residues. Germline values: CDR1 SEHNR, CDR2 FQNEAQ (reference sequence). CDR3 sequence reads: CASSPLSQGAVYFEAFF. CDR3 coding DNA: TGTGCCAGCAGCCCCTTGTCGCAGGGGGCTGTCTATTTTGAAGCTTTCTTT.

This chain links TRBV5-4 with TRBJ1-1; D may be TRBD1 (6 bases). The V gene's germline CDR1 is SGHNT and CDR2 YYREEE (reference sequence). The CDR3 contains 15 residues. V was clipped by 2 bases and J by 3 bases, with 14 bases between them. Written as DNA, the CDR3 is TGTGCCAGCAGCTTAGGGGGGGGTATGGACACTGAAGCTTTCTTT. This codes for CASSLGGGMDTEAFF.

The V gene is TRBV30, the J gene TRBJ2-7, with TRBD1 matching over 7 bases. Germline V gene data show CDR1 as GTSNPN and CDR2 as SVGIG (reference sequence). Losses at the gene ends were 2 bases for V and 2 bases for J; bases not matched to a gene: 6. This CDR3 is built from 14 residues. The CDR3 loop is CAWSPDRDPYEQYF. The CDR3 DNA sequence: TGTGCCTGGAGTCCCGACAGGGATCCCTACGAGCAGTACTTC.

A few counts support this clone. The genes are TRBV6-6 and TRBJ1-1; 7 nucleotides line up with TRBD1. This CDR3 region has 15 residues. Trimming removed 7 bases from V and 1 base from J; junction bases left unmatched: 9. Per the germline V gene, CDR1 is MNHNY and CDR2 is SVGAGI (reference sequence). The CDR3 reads CASTNRGTKNTEAFF. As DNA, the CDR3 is TGTGCCAGCACCAACAGGGGAACGAAGAACACTGAAGCTTTCTTT.

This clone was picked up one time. Here the CDR3 DNA reads TGTGCCAGCAGCGCGCGGGAGGGACTCGGCGGGGAGCTGTTTTTT. Protein product: CASSAREGLGGELFF. J is TRBJ2-2 and V is TRBV7-9; 9 nucleotides align to TRBD2. The CDR3 loop spans 15 amino acids. V lost 5 bases and J lost 7; bases outside the gene matches: 8. Germline assignment: CDR1 SEHNR and CDR2 FQNEAQ (reference sequence). Full variable domain (outside the CDR3, taken from reference TRBV7-9 and TRBJ2-2): DTGVSQNPRHKITKRGQNVTFRCDPISEHNRLYWYRQTLGQGPEFLTYFQNEAQLEKSRLLSDRFSAERPKGSFSTLEIQRTEQGDSAMYLCASSAREGLGGELFFGEGSRLTVL.

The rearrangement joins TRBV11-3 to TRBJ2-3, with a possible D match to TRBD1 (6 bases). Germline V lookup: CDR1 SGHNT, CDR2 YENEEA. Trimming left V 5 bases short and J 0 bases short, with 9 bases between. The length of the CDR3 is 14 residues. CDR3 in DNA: TGTGCCAGCAGCGTGGACAGAAGCACAGATACGCAGTATTTT. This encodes CASSVDRSTDTQYF.

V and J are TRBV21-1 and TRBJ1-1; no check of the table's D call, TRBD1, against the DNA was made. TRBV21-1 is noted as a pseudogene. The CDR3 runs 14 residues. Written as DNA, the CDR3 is TGTGCCAGCAGCAAAACCCCAGGCAACACTGAAGCTTTCTTT. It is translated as CASSKTPGNTEAFF.

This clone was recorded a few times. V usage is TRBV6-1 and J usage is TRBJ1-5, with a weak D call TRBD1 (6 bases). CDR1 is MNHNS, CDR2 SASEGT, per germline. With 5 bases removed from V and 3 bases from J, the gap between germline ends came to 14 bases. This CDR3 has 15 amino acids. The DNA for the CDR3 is TGTGCCAGCAGTTCCCGACAGGAGAACAATCAGCCCCAGCATTTT. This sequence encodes CASSSRQENNQPQHF.

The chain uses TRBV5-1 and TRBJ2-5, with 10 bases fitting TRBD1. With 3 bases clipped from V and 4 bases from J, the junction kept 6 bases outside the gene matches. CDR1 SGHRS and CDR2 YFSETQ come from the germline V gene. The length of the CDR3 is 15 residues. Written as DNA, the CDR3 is TGCGCCAGCAGCTCCGGACAGGGGGTGACAGAGACCCAGTACTTC. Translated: CASSSGQGVTETQYF. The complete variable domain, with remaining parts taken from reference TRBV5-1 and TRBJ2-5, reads KAGVTQTPRYLIKTRGQQVTLSCSPISGHRSVSWYQQTPGQGLQFLFEYFSETQRNKGNFPGRFSGRQFSNSRSEMNVSTLELGDSALYLCASSSGQGVTETQYFGPGTRLLVL.

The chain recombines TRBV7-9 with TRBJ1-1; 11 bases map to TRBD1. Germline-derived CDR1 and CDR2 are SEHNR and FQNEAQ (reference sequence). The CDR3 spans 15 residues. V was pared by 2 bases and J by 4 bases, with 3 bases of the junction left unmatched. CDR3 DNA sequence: TGTGCCAGCAGCTTACCCGGGACAGGGGGCACTGAAGCTTTCTTT. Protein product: CASSLPGTGGTEAFF. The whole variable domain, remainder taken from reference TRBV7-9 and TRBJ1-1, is DTGVSQNPRHKITKRGQNVTFRCDPISEHNRLYWYRQTLGQGPEFLTYFQNEAQLEKSRLLSDRFSAERPKGSFSTLEIQRTEQGDSAMYLCASSLPGTGGTEAFFGQGTRLTVV.